This record covers a single T cell receptor beta chain. The clone's antigen remains unknown. No clone much larger than this one lies a single base away; base qualities are absent. Libraries were built with the immunoSEQ multiplex PCR assay. For the multiplex PCR, a mixture combining 60 forward primers for TCR Vbeta segments and 13 reverse primers for TCR Jbeta segments was used. Amplification of the CDR3 region of rearranged TCR beta genes was performed with a multiplex PCR assay on genomic DNA. The amplified TCR beta libraries were sequenced on the Illumina HiSeq System as 87-base-pair reads. The study's processing was this. In a later analysis, tens of millions of unique TCR beta chains were counted across the 650 to 700 repertoires, and around 11 million of these chains were shared by at least two donors. To remove PCR and sequencing errors, raw reads were error-corrected and collapsed into unique sequences using a nearest-neighbor algorithm that merged closely related sequences. Alignment of CDR3 sequences to IMGT reference sequences was used to assign V, D and J gene segments. Each retained sequence needed at least a six-nucleotide match to both a V gene segment and a J gene segment. Rearrangements were called productive when the CDR3 lacked stop codons and stayed in frame with V and J; all others were non-productive. Following IMGT convention, CDR3 was defined as the stretch from the second conserved V-encoded cysteine to the conserved J-encoded phenylalanine. The earlier analysis of about 570 of the donors excluded any sequence lacking an unambiguous match to a single V gene segment. An earlier analysis of just under 600 of the donors called V segments functional above 56.7% productive rearrangements and segregating when the between-donor standard deviation exceeded 5%. A statistical classification framework was built to diagnose cytomegalovirus status from the catalog of TCR beta chain sequences. In a later analysis, TCR nucleotide sequences were compared against IMGT/GENE-DB human TR gene sequences so that V and J genes could be assigned. In a later analysis, CDR3 sequences and most-parsimonious VDJ recombination scenarios were assigned using the TCRdist pipeline. In a later analysis, each TCR beta chain was defined by its CDR3 amino acid sequence together with its V-gene family, and reads lacking a unique V-gene family were excluded. To address suspected cross-contamination and a sequencing artifact, a later analysis removed roughly 580 highly shared, low-generation-probability nucleotide sequences. In a later analysis, a clonal expansion index for each public chain was calculated from normalized within-repertoire ranks of inferred template counts. A later analysis computed generation probabilities with a VDJ recombination model fitted to out-of-frame rearrangements, and checked the results against IGoR. Hypergeometric tests were used in a later analysis to score TCR-TCR, TCR-HLA and TCR-CMV co-occurrence, with a repertoire-size bias correction applied to the TCR pairs. To estimate false discovery rates, a later analysis permuted the HLA or CMV assignments 20 times. A later analysis grouped co-occurring TCRs with DBSCAN, adding TCRdist sequence similarity when clustering within HLA-allele-positive subsets. Repertoires with fewer than 30,000 or more than 120,000 public chains were left out of co-occurrence clustering, as were five repertoires with anomalous nucleotide sharing. In its TCRdb copy, this immuneACCESS table keeps in-frame sequences only and misses some clones. Where compared with another copy, unresolved V genes explain less than half of these, and the others have no known cause. V, J and clone size are taken as reported in that table, and D and trimming were inferred from the DNA itself. This sample comprises approximately 190,000 clones, more than 65% of them detected only once. Of the sample, around 6% falls within the top ten clones.

A distance of 22 bases separates the germline ends of V and J, which lose 5 bases and 6 bases respectively. The CDR3 goes from the cysteine to the phenylalanine over 16 residues. The entry retains the CDR3 DNA only, 48 bases that are in frame from base 1. CDR1 and CDR2 are drawn from the germline V gene: KGHSH, LQKENI. This sample is part of a study of cytomegalovirus exposure and HLA in healthy donors (TCRdb year 2017). As for the study more broadly: According to an earlier analysis of 587 of the donors, about 190 million T cells yielded 117 million unique TCR beta sequences and about 300 Gb of sequence data. An early release that covered about 600 HLA-typed donors contained approximately 300 gigabases of sequencing data and 80 million or so unique TCR sequences. The genetic ancestry cluster associated with self-reported Caucasian donors included roughly four fifths of the approximately 410 genotyped donors. The study aimed to test whether cataloging public T cell receptors could reveal signatures of past pathogen exposure. The study used immunosequencing to profile the T cell repertoires of more than 650 subjects and linked those repertoires to cytomegalovirus serostatus. A separate validation cohort of roughly 130 different subjects was used in addition to the 666-subject first cohort. To predict cytomegalovirus infection status, the study brought together high-throughput TCR immunosequencing, statistical association of individual TCRs with disease status, and machine learning. A later analysis re-analyzed previously published TCR beta repertoires from approximately 700 donors and added high-resolution HLA genotyping to study TCR occurrence patterns. Rather than using new phenotypic data, the later analysis identified candidate immune exposures from TCR beta sequences and from how often those sequences occurred across donors. To decide whether each TCR beta V gene segment behaved as functional or pseudogenic, an earlier analysis of approximately 620 of the donors relied on high-throughput TCR beta sequencing. Donor age, sex, ethnicity and CMV serostatus were compiled together with the repertoire data. Genome-wide SNP genotypes for about 65% of the 666 donors were used in a later genetic analysis, which treated that subset as a discovery cohort. Every discovery cohort repertoire had been produced on one sequencing platform. HLA typing included class I and class II loci at four-digit resolution. The number of donors typed differed by locus, with roughly 629-640 for A, B, C, DRB1 and DQB1, approximately 500 for DQA1, over 600 for DPA1, and approximately 470 for DPB1. A handful of DR-DQ haplotypes were treated as single units for association and clustering because of strong linkage in the cohort. Among 398 genotyped donors of the cohort, an average of approximately 240,000 unique TCR beta nucleotide sequences were sequenced per donor, roughly 18% of them non-productive. Overall study outcomes, separate from this receptor: The authors suggested that the approach could potentially be generalized to other disease states and immunological phenotypes. Because HLA typing was missing for some donors at each locus, association tests included only the typed subset. The study gave a list of around 170 TCR beta chains associated with cytomegalovirus. Most TCR sequences were observed very rarely across donors, whereas some public TCRs were present in many individuals. In a later genetic analysis, a missense DCLRE1C variant was associated with V-gene and J-gene trimming of TCR beta chains, and the association was replicated in an independent cohort. Several of the top co-occurrence clusters appeared to be linked to parvovirus B19, influenza, CMV and Epstein-Barr virus, according to a later analysis. In an earlier analysis of a few hundred of the donors, most TCR beta V segments were observed in productive rearrangements about 90% or about 30% of the time, broadly matching IMGT annotations. Because the 87-base-pair reads could not distinguish some IMGT-functional V segments, including TRBV6-2 and TRBV6-3, those segments were excluded. According to a later analysis, TCR association rates differed among HLA loci, with DRB1 alleles showing the most associated TCRs and HLA-C alleles showing the fewest. Roughly uniform sequencing depth across donors was assumed in presence/absence analyses, although this assumption may not hold. Cytomegalovirus status was reported to be diagnosed by the classifier with high specificity and sensitivity in both the original and validation cohorts. In vitro tests confirmed that a few of the cytomegalovirus-associated TCR beta chains recognize cytomegalovirus antigens. Assigning TCR associations to individual alleles was difficult when HLA alleles, especially DR and DQ, strongly co-occurred. According to a later analysis, most CMV-associated TCR beta chains appeared to be HLA-restricted, and the HLA associations seemed to be driven largely by CMV exposure. Because counts were too low, under 20 rarely observed V segments, including chromosome 9 orphons, were left out of the earlier analysis of 587 of the donors. A later analysis associated some 17,000 TCR beta sequences with specific HLA alleles at a false discovery rate of 0.05. This cohort had only TCR beta chains sequenced, and the lack of alpha or paired-chain data limited which features could be detected. A further reported finding was that TCR beta sequences accurately predicted the HLA-A and HLA-B alleles for most subjects in the first cohort. Linkage disequilibrium might explain the correlated functional status among segregating V segments, but an unknown experimental factor could not be ruled out. Compared with equally common non-associated chains, HLA-associated TCR beta chains in a later analysis were more clonally expanded and had lower generation probabilities. Immune exposure information for the cohort was limited to CMV serostatus. The sequencing pipeline was judged likely to have produced a cluster of highly shared sequence variants as a technical artifact. Compared with the approximately 700-donor mean, donors in an Asian-associated ancestry cluster had fewer N-insertions in productive TCRs, according to a later genetic analysis.

The cohort consisted of approximately 670 healthy bone marrow donors. At the time of sampling, all cohort members were nominally healthy, though unrecorded immune exposures were likely present. The donor was CMV seropositive and belonged to the group of 250 to 300 seropositive cohort members. A peripheral blood sample was collected from each donor, and TCR beta sequencing was performed on peripheral blood mononuclear cells. Genomic DNA extraction from the blood cell samples was performed with the Qiagen DNeasy Blood Extraction Kit. Sequenced: PBMCs. The clonotype originates from a woman in her twenties or thirties in good health and CMV-seropositive. The chain links TRBV18 with TRBJ1-1; TRBD1 is possibly the D segment (6 matching bases). The sequence in DNA is TGTGCCAGCTCATCATATTTTACAGGGTACGAGTCTGAAGCTTTCTTT. Translated, this gives CASSSYFTGYESEAFF.